The present TCR beta chain was sequenced within a study of T cell repertoires in cytomegalovirus infection (dated by TCRdb to about 2019). With respect to the entire study: Recently identified HLA-C-restricted CMV epitopes, whose presentation resists viral immunomodulation, were targeted by peptide stimulations together with well-studied HLA-B-restricted epitopes. Donor HLA type was relevant to the analysis, as public TCR beta signatures indicated carriage of CMV infection together with the matching HLA type.

Broad study findings and their caveats: The ex vivo response was dominated by HLA-C-restricted CMV-specific TCR beta clonotypes, and the single most frequent clonotype in two of eight donors was supplied by these HLA-C-restricted clonotypes. In both this cohort and an independent roughly 330-donor cohort, the cumulative frequency of public TCR beta family members distinguished carriers of CMV infection plus the relevant HLA type.

The germline V gene (reference sequence) gives CDR1 as SGHNT and CDR2 as YYREEE. Trimming removed 0 bases from V and 6 bases from J, leaving 10 bases between the germline ends. Counted from cysteine to phenylalanine, this CDR3 has 14 amino acids. Here the CDR3 DNA is all that survives: 42 bases in frame from base 1. A remark on this clonotype: Its specific antigen is unknown. No much larger clone exists at a distance of one base, and base qualities are not known.

The treatment or condition label, as the study defines it: in vitro stimulation with specific CMV peptide epitopes to enrich CMV-specific T cells. Data came from an Illumina HiSeq 1500. TCRdb reran the public reads through fastp at Q25 and MiXCR, keeping productive beta chains. Rows with one shared CDR3 protein collapse into an entry with the most common genes and DNA. The sample contains 650,000 to 850,000 distinct CDR3 sequences, about 28% of them found a single time. Clones ranked in the top ten supply about an eighth of the sample. This material consisted of cultured CD8+ T cells from PBMCs, taken from culture after CMV antigen stimulation. Here the chain combines TRBV5-4 and TRBJ2-1; no D segment can be confidently identified. This receptor was identified in a human donor in good health (CMV status not recorded). Some clones in this sample may be carry-over from other donors' samples. The DNA is as follows: TGTGCCAGCAGCTTGGCGGTTGGTAGCAATGAGCAGTTCTTC. This sequence encodes CASSLAVGSNEQFF.